Sequencing of this T cell receptor (beta chain) was carried out in a study of blood T cell repertoires in COVID-19. Assay used: immunoSEQ multiplex PCR; TCRdb lists only in-frame clones, some missing. The table records 95,000 to 100,000 clones, 79% of them present only once. V was pared by 3 bases and J by 5 bases, with 8 bases of the junction left unmatched. Germline CDR1 is SGHTS and CDR2 is YDEGEE. This CDR3 region has 15 residues. This clone was detected only a few times. The receptor was isolated from a woman older than 75 with active or convalescent COVID-19. This rearrangement joins TRBV5-8 to TRBJ2-5, with TRBD1 matching over 9 bases. The sequencing input was peripheral blood. CDR3 nucleotide sequence: TGTGCCAGCAGCTCCTTCGGGACAGGGATCGAGACCCAGTACTTC. Its translation: CASSSFGTGIETQYF.